This T cell receptor (beta chain) was observed in a study of OX40 agonist ivuxolimab in advanced cancers. Turning to the study itself: Three patients showed partial responses: one hepatocellular carcinoma and two cutaneous melanoma cases.

No patient had autoimmune disease or received systemic immunosuppression. Sampling of blood occurred at baseline, cycle 4 day 1, and cycle 7 day 1. Data came from immunoSEQ multiplex PCR; TCRdb stores just in-frame clones and leaves some out. Here the sample spans about 55,000 clones, 86% being singletons. This CDR3 is 13 amino acids long. V lost 1 base, J lost 8 bases, and 9 bases lay in between. Germline V gene lookup returns CDR1 SGHDT and CDR2 YYEEEE. Whole-study results and caveats: The CD4+ and CD8+ T cells in the blood had expanded clonally by week 6 at 0.1 to 3.0 mg/kg.

As for this clone: Its target is not known.

The starting material was CD4+ or CD8+ T cells sorted from blood, obtained in a trial of the OX40 agonist ivuxolimab. The sequence came from an adult with an advanced solid tumor such as melanoma, head and neck, liver or kidney cancer. The chain carries TRBV5-6 and TRBJ1-4, with D unresolved. The CDR3 is CASSLFEWEKLFF. DNA of the CDR3: TGTGCCAGCAGCTTGTTCGAGTGGGAAAAACTGTTTTTT.